This T cell receptor beta chain comes out of a study of cytomegalovirus exposure and HLA in healthy donors (dated 2017 in TCRdb). In terms of the full investigation: According to an earlier analysis of a few hundred of the donors, about 170 million T cells yielded 120 million or so unique TCR beta sequences and about 280 Gb of sequence data. Among about 400 genotyped donors of the cohort, an average of roughly 230,000 unique TCR beta nucleotide sequences was sequenced per donor, of which 15% to 20% were non-productive. About 5 DR-DQ haplotypes were handled as single units for association and clustering, since linkage in the cohort was strong. The study profiled the T cell repertoires of approximately 700 subjects by immunosequencing and related them to cytomegalovirus serostatus. A later genetic analysis took genome-wide SNP genotypes for 398 of the 666 donors and used that subset as a discovery cohort. An earlier analysis of more than 450 of the donors used high-throughput TCR beta sequencing to judge whether each TCR beta V gene segment behaved as functional or pseudogenic. Along with the roughly 610-subject first cohort, a separate validation cohort of more than 90 different subjects was used. Donor age, sex, ethnicity and CMV serostatus were collected together with the repertoire data. To study patterns of TCR occurrence, a later analysis re-analyzed previously published TCR beta repertoires from hundreds of donors and added high-resolution HLA genotyping. Both class I and class II loci were covered by HLA typing, at four-digit resolution. To predict cytomegalovirus infection status, the study combined high-throughput TCR immunosequencing, statistical association of individual TCRs with disease status, and machine learning. Rather than drawing on any new phenotypic data, the later analysis identified candidate immune exposures from TCR beta sequences and the way those sequences occurred across donors. The study aimed to test whether signatures of past pathogen exposure could be identified by cataloging public T cell receptors. Every discovery cohort repertoire had been produced on one sequencing platform. Typing coverage differed by locus: A, B, C, DRB1 and DQB1 were typed in roughly 620-630 donors, DQA1 in roughly 510, DPA1 in around 580, and DPB1 in 400 to 480. Among the roughly 400 genotyped donors, approximately 77% belonged to the genetic ancestry cluster associated with self-reported Caucasian donors. An early release covering roughly 600 HLA-typed donors comprised roughly 300 gigabases of sequencing data and 85 million or so unique TCR sequences. Points the paper makes about the study in general: An association between a missense DCLRE1C variant and V-gene and J-gene trimming of TCR beta chains was found in a later genetic analysis and replicated in an independent cohort. An earlier analysis of approximately 590 of the donors showed that most TCR beta V segments appeared in productive rearrangements either about 87% or about 30% of the time, which broadly matched IMGT annotations. In vitro tests confirmed that a few of the cytomegalovirus-associated TCR beta chains recognize cytomegalovirus antigens. A later analysis found that most CMV-associated TCR beta chains appeared HLA-restricted, with HLA associations seemingly driven largely by CMV exposure. Assigning TCR associations to individual alleles was difficult when HLA alleles, especially DR and DQ, strongly co-occurred. A total of 150 or so TCR beta chains were listed by the study as associated with cytomegalovirus. Because HLA typing was unavailable for some donors at each locus, only the typed subset was used in association tests. A later genetic analysis reported fewer N-insertions in productive TCRs among donors in an Asian-associated ancestry cluster than the approximately 700-donor mean. Approximately 16 rarely observed V segments, including chromosome 9 orphons, were excluded from the earlier analysis of a few hundred of the donors because counts were too low. According to a later analysis, TCR association rates differed among HLA loci, with DRB1 alleles showing the most associated TCRs and HLA-C alleles showing the fewest. A later analysis found that HLA-associated TCR beta chains were more clonally expanded and had lower generation probabilities than equally common non-associated chains. While some public TCRs were present in many individuals, most TCR sequences turned up only very rarely across donors. For the cohort, immune exposure information was limited to CMV serostatus. According to the authors, the approach could potentially be generalized to other disease states and immunological phenotypes. Sequencing depth was assumed to be roughly uniform across donors in the presence/absence analyses, though that assumption may not hold. The sequencing pipeline was judged likely to have produced a cluster of highly shared sequence variants as a technical artifact. A further reported finding was that TCR beta sequences accurately predicted the HLA-A and HLA-B alleles for most subjects in the first cohort. Correlated functional status among segregating V segments might be attributable to linkage disequilibrium, but an unknown experimental factor could not be ruled out. A later analysis reported that several top co-occurrence clusters appeared linked to parvovirus B19, influenza, CMV and Epstein-Barr virus. In a later analysis, some 17,000 TCR beta sequences were associated with specific HLA alleles at a false discovery rate of 0.05. The classifier was reported to diagnose cytomegalovirus status with high specificity and sensitivity in both the original cohort and the validation cohort. In this cohort, only TCR beta chains were sequenced, and detectable features were limited by the absence of alpha or paired-chain data.

The protocol used for the library was the immunoSEQ multiplex PCR assay. For the multiplex PCR, a mixture combining 60 forward primers for TCR Vbeta segments and 13 reverse primers for TCR Jbeta segments was used. The CDR3 region of rearranged TCR beta genes was amplified from genomic DNA with a multiplex PCR assay. The amplified TCR beta libraries were sequenced on the Illumina HiSeq System as 87-base-pair reads. The paper's processing steps were these. Across the 600 to 700 repertoires, a later analysis counted some 81 million unique TCR beta chains, 9.5 million to 12 million of which were shared by at least two donors. Raw reads were error-corrected and collapsed into unique sequences with a nearest-neighbor algorithm that merged closely related sequences to remove PCR and sequencing errors. Alignment of CDR3 sequences to IMGT reference sequences was used to assign V, D and J gene segments. For a sequence to be retained, a match of at least six nucleotides to both a V gene segment and a J gene segment was required. Rearrangements were classified as productive when the CDR3 lacked stop codons and remained in frame with V and J, and all other rearrangements were classified as non-productive. CDR3 was defined according to IMGT convention as the region running from the second conserved V-encoded cysteine to the conserved J-encoded phenylalanine. The earlier analysis of about 590 of the donors excluded sequences that lacked an unambiguous match to a single V gene segment. An earlier analysis of just under 600 of the donors called V segments functional above 56.7% productive rearrangements and segregating when the between-donor standard deviation exceeded 5%. A statistical classification framework was built for diagnosing cytomegalovirus status from the catalog of TCR beta chain sequences. In a later analysis, TCR nucleotide sequences were compared against IMGT/GENE-DB human TR gene sequences so that V and J genes could be assigned. Using the TCRdist pipeline, a later analysis assigned CDR3 sequences along with most-parsimonious VDJ recombination scenarios. In a later analysis, each TCR beta chain was defined by its CDR3 amino acid sequence together with its V-gene family, and reads without a unique V-gene family were excluded. In a later analysis, 450 to 600 highly shared, low-generation-probability nucleotide sequences were removed to address suspected cross-contamination and a sequencing artifact. In a later analysis, a clonal expansion index was calculated for each public chain from normalized within-repertoire ranks of inferred template counts. In a later analysis, generation probabilities were computed using a VDJ recombination model fitted to out-of-frame rearrangements, and the results were checked against IGoR. In a later analysis, hypergeometric tests were used to score TCR-TCR, TCR-HLA and TCR-CMV co-occurrence, with a repertoire-size bias correction applied to TCR pairs. A later analysis estimated false discovery rates by permuting HLA or CMV assignments 20 times. In a later analysis, co-occurring TCRs were grouped using DBSCAN, with TCRdist sequence similarity added in when clustering inside HLA-allele-positive subsets. For co-occurrence clustering, repertoires with fewer than 30,000 or more than 120,000 public chains were excluded, along with roughly 5 repertoires with anomalous nucleotide sharing. TCRdb holds this immuneACCESS table with in-frame rearrangements only. Some clones are missing; in checked studies, unresolved V genes explain under half, and the rest has no known cause. V and J calls and clone size come straight from that table; D and trimming were deduced from the DNA. The sample table holds over 150,000 clones, of which 60% to 85% were seen once. The top ten hold roughly 1.5% of the sample.

In the case of this clone: No cognate antigen has been identified for it. No base qualities exist here, and no much larger clone lies one base off it.

In total, fewer than 750 healthy bone marrow donors made up the cohort. All cohort members were sampled while nominally healthy, although unrecorded immune exposures were likely present. The donor tested CMV seronegative, placing the donor among the 352 seronegative members of the cohort. A peripheral blood sample was collected from each donor, and TCR beta sequencing was performed on peripheral blood mononuclear cells. The Qiagen DNeasy Blood Extraction Kit was used to extract genomic DNA from the blood cell samples. The sequenced material came from PBMCs. The receptor comes from a woman aged 18-29 years in good health and CMV-seronegative.

The CDR3 region: CASSPSAGELFF. The DNA sequence follows: TGTGCCAGCAGCCCATCCGCGGGGGAGCTGTTTTTT. The rearrangement combines TRBV9 with TRBJ2-2, with no D gene named confidently. The CDR3 spans 12 residues, from the cysteine through the phenylalanine. Only the CDR3 part of the read is kept: 36 bases, read in frame from the first base. Between the V and J ends, shortened by 4 bases and 8 bases respectively, the junction contains 9 bases. As encoded in the germline V gene, CDR1 is SGDLS while CDR2 is YYNGEE.